Listed below are T cell receptor beta chains from one sample, sequenced in a study of T cell changes during pregnancy in multiple sclerosis. The repertoire was sequenced with immunoSEQ multiplex PCR; TCRdb's copy has only in-frame clones and lacks some. The data hold approximately 90,000 clones, with approximately 94% observed a single time. The input for sequencing was peripheral blood, taken in the third trimester of pregnancy. The receptors stem from a female donor with multiple sclerosis, enrolled in a pregnancy study. Each CDR3 is given with its conserved first and last residue. The order of the fields is V gene, J gene, CDR3 protein.

v_call: TRBV5-1; j_call: TRBJ2-1; cdr3_aa: CASNRGTGWNEQFF
v_call: TRBV27; j_call: TRBJ2-2; cdr3_aa: CASSSRRGGGTGELFF
v_call: TRBV11-2; j_call: TRBJ2-7; cdr3_aa: CASSKGTSGRAAQYF
v_call: TRBV10-3; j_call: TRBJ1-1; cdr3_aa: CAIRDTQNTEAFF
v_call: TRBV25-1; j_call: TRBJ2-7; cdr3_aa: CASSGGYEQYF
v_call: TRBV11-2; j_call: TRBJ2-5; cdr3_aa: CASSLGPSQRQETQYF
v_call: TRBV2; j_call: TRBJ1-4; cdr3_aa: CASSGRTNDEKLFF
v_call: TRBV7-3; j_call: TRBJ2-7; cdr3_aa: CASSLGANEQYF
v_call: TRBV7-3; j_call: TRBJ2-7; cdr3_aa: CASSLTVGPTYEQYF
v_call: TRBV27; j_call: TRBJ2-7; cdr3_aa: CASRSGGDYEQYF
v_call: TRBV4-2; j_call: TRBJ1-2; cdr3_aa: CASSQDSTGGAANYGYTF
v_call: TRBV5-8; j_call: TRBJ2-3; cdr3_aa: CASSTEWGSGGTDTQYF
v_call: TRBV9; j_call: TRBJ1-4; cdr3_aa: CASSVEGQGYEKLFF
v_call: TRBV6-6; j_call: TRBJ2-2; cdr3_aa: CASSSPGTGGGELFF
v_call: TRBV7-2; j_call: TRBJ1-5; cdr3_aa: CASSQQGLDGPQHF
v_call: TRBV6-6; j_call: TRBJ2-3; cdr3_aa: CASSYSTRAVTDTQYF
v_call: TRBV19; j_call: TRBJ1-2; cdr3_aa: CASSIPSTEIYGYTF
v_call: TRBV19; j_call: TRBJ1-2; cdr3_aa: CASSIMAGEGYGYTF
v_call: TRBV19; j_call: TRBJ2-6; cdr3_aa: CASSSGTSGANVLTF
v_call: TRBV7-6; j_call: TRBJ1-1; cdr3_aa: CASSLQDNTEAFF
v_call: TRBV19; j_call: TRBJ1-1; cdr3_aa: CASSMGGRGTEAFF
v_call: TRBV5-1; j_call: TRBJ2-7; cdr3_aa: CASSLAGGRDEQYF
v_call: TRBV7-8; j_call: TRBJ2-5; cdr3_aa: CASSHLGRTSGTRETQYF
v_call: TRBV28; j_call: TRBJ2-7; cdr3_aa: CASSQDTSQSYEQYF
v_call: TRBV5-1; j_call: TRBJ2-1; cdr3_aa: CASSLAGSSGGNEQFF
v_call: TRBV19; j_call: TRBJ2-2; cdr3_aa: CASSRTGSRELFF
v_call: TRBV27; j_call: TRBJ2-7; cdr3_aa: CASSSSTRDYSYEQYF
v_call: TRBV7-9; j_call: TRBJ1-2; cdr3_aa: CASSAAGQGDYGYTF
v_call: TRBV27; j_call: TRBJ2-3; cdr3_aa: CASSTGLNTDTQYF
v_call: TRBV27; j_call: TRBJ2-2; cdr3_aa: CANLRDRVFTGELFF
v_call: TRBV27; j_call: TRBJ2-1; cdr3_aa: CASRPSGTGANNEQFF
v_call: TRBV6-1; j_call: TRBJ1-5; cdr3_aa: CASSVGSDGYQPQHF
v_call: TRBV7-9; j_call: TRBJ2-3; cdr3_aa: CASSLVGMTGGRPDTQYF
v_call: TRBV28; j_call: TRBJ2-7; cdr3_aa: CASSLFDRGGEQYF
v_call: TRBV6-1; j_call: TRBJ1-1; cdr3_aa: CASDRQADSTEAFF
v_call: TRBV5-1; j_call: TRBJ2-4; cdr3_aa: CASRRQGHGAKNIQYF
v_call: TRBV2; j_call: TRBJ2-1; cdr3_aa: CASSTWAGGNEQFF
v_call: TRBV30; j_call: TRBJ2-2; cdr3_aa: CAWSALKWATGELFF
v_call: TRBV7-2; j_call: TRBJ2-3; cdr3_aa: CASSSYTDTQYF
v_call: TRBV6-1; j_call: TRBJ1-3; cdr3_aa: CASSEVTRNTIYF
v_call: TRBV5-1; j_call: TRBJ2-1; cdr3_aa: CASSLAGGVNEQFF